The present T cell receptor beta chain was sequenced within a study of PD-1 blockade in classical Hodgkin lymphoma. V was pared by 4 bases and J by 6 bases, with 13 bases between. Germline-derived CDR1 and CDR2 are SGHRS and YFSETQ. This CDR3 region has 13 residues. Repertoires were generated with immunoSEQ multiplex PCR, while TCRdb's copy carries only in-frame clones and drops some. The table lists about 98,000 clones, just under 95% of them singletons. On this clone itself: The antigen is undetermined.

Broader study findings: Reasons behind the repertoire differences stay unclear, perhaps disease activity or earlier therapy.

Every patient experienced relapse after autologous stem cell transplantation, and brentuximab vedotin exposure varied. The input for sequencing was peripheral blood mononuclear cells (PBMCs), taken at baseline. V is TRBV5-1 and J is TRBJ1-2, with D perhaps TRBD1 (5 bases). The clonotype originates from a human donor with classical Hodgkin lymphoma. The DNA of the CDR3 is TGCGCCAGCAGCCTGGGGCTTCGGGATGGCTACACCTTC. Translation gives CASSLGLRDGYTF.